Each of the 26 T cell receptor beta chains below was sequenced from the same sample in a study of beta chain features in type 1 diabetes (dated by TCRdb to the late 2010s). The method behind the library was the immunoSEQ multiplex PCR assay. The entire isolated RNA was reverse transcribed using the High Capacity cDNA Reverse Transcription Kit, and thus expressed TCRB transcripts were sequenced. This is the immuneACCESS table as TCRdb keeps it, with only in-frame sequences that have V and J called. A part of the clones is gone; compared with another copy, unresolved V genes explain less than half, and the rest is unexplained. The sample table holds about 220,000 clones, of which under 13% were seen once. The ten top clones hold roughly 1.3% of the sample. What was sequenced was central memory CD4+ T cells from blood. The receptors originated from a young man in good health.

The chain recombines TRBV19 with TRBJ1-2; D is possibly TRBD1 (6 bases). Per germline, CDR1 LNHDA and CDR2 SQIVND (reference sequence). The CDR3 loop spans 15 amino acids. V was pared by 3 bases and J by 0 bases, with 11 bases between. DNA of the CDR3: TGTGCCAGTAGTATCCCGACAGGAACTAACTATGGCTACACCTTC. Translating gives CASSIPTGTNYGYTF.

This clone was seen a few times. The rearrangement uses TRBV29-1 and TRBJ1-2, with D possibly TRBD1 on 6 matching bases. This CDR3 has 16 residues. V was trimmed by 1 base and J by 6 bases, leaving 21 bases between them. Germline V gives CDR1 SQVTM, CDR2 ANQGSEA. In nucleotides, the CDR3 is TGCAGCGTTGAAGTGGCCCGGGGGGCCCAGTGGAATGGCTACACCTTC. Amino acid sequence: CSVEVARGAQWNGYTF. Full variable domain (remainder filled in from reference TRBV29-1 and TRBJ1-2): SAVISQKPSRDICQRGTSLTIQCQVDSQVTMMFWYRQQPGQSLTLIATANQGSEATYESGFVIDKFPISRPNLTFSTLTVSNMSPEDSSIYLCSVEVARGAQWNGYTFGSGTRLTVV.

This clone showed up just a few times. The V call is TRBV30, the J call TRBJ1-2; a possible D gene is TRBD1 (6 bases). V was trimmed by 5 bases and J by 3 bases, leaving 13 bases between them. The CDR3 totals 13 residues. CDR1 is GTSNPN, CDR2 SVGIG, per germline (reference sequence). CDR3 region: CAWAPGQDYGYTF. CDR3 DNA sequence: TGTGCCTGGGCACCGGGACAAGACTATGGCTACACCTTC.

The CDR3 reads CASSEGPGETYEQYF. CDR3 coding DNA: TGTGCCTCTTCAGAAGGCCCAGGGGAAACCTACGAGCAGTACTTC. J is TRBJ2-7 and V is TRBV10-3; TRBD1 is a possible D gene (6 bases). The germline V gene encodes CDR1 ENHRY and CDR2 SYGVKD. Deletions cut 11 bases from V and 2 bases from J, with 22 bases between. This CDR3 is 15 amino acids long.

By proportion, this clone is medium-sized. Other DNA sequences in the same sample also yield this CDR3. The rearrangement joins TRBV5-4 to TRBJ2-3; 13 nucleotides match TRBD2. Germline assignment: CDR1 SGHNT and CDR2 YYREEE (reference sequence). V lost 3 bases and J lost 2; bases outside the gene matches: 3. The CDR3 is made up of 16 amino acids. CDR3: CASSWGLAGSTDTQYF. The CDR3 DNA sequence: TGTGCCAGCAGCTGGGGACTAGCGGGATCCACAGATACGCAGTATTTT.

In its sample, this clone was seen a few times. V is TRBV7-9 and J is TRBJ1-5; TRBD1 is a possible D gene (5 bases). The CDR3 has 16 residues. Germline V gene sequence: CDR1 SEHNR, CDR2 FQNEAQ (reference sequence). Trimming removed 4 bases from V and 5 bases from J, with 18 bases in between. The CDR3 coding sequence is TGTGCCAGCAGCTCGTTCGGACGGATGGGGGATCAGCCCCAGCATTTT. This encodes CASSSFGRMGDQPQHF.

The gene calls are TRBV7-9 and TRBJ2-1; 7 bases match TRBD1. The CDR3 contains 13 residues. V lost 5 bases and J lost 14; bases outside the gene matches: 12. The germline gives CDR1 SEHNR, CDR2 FQNEAQ (reference sequence). CDR3 in amino acids: CASSAPSGTEKFF. CDR3 DNA sequence: TGTGCCAGCAGCGCACCATCTGGGACAGAGAAGTTCTTC.

The genes are TRBV29-1 and TRBJ1-4; a weak D match, TRBD1 (5 bases). CDR3 length equals 13 residues. Per germline, CDR1 SQVTM and CDR2 ANQGSEA. Trimming shortened V by 3 bases and J by 6 bases, and 11 bases separated the two germline ends. DNA of the CDR3: TGCAGCGTTGACGGGGGGATGGATGAAAAACTGTTTTTT. As protein: CSVDGGMDEKLFF.

The chain combines TRBV5-1 with TRBJ2-1; TRBD1 matches at 7 bases. Germline V CDR1 and CDR2: SGHRS, YFSETQ. The CDR3 length is 15 residues. V trimming: 4 bases; J trimming: 1 base; junction bases outside the gene matches: 5. The CDR3 is CASSRDRVSYNEQFF. CDR3 DNA: TGCGCCAGCAGCCGCGACAGGGTTTCCTACAATGAGCAGTTCTTC. The variable domain in full, with the rest retrieved from reference TRBV5-1 and TRBJ2-1, is KAGVTQTPRYLIKTRGQQVTLSCSPISGHRSVSWYQQTPGQGLQFLFEYFSETQRNKGNFPGRFSGRQFSNSRSEMNVSTLELGDSALYLCASSRDRVSYNEQFFGPGTRLTVL.

This clone was picked up a small number of times. The V and J genes are TRBV5-1 and TRBJ2-3; 9 nucleotides align to TRBD2. Germline lookup yields CDR1 SGHRS and CDR2 YFSETQ. With 5 bases clipped from V and 5 bases from J, the junction kept 18 bases outside the gene matches. The CDR3 runs 18 residues. In nucleotides, the CDR3 is TGCGCCAGCAGGTTTCGCCGGTTGGCCGGACTAGCGCAAGATACGCAGTATTTT. Translation gives CASRFRRLAGLAQDTQYF.

The rearrangement uses TRBV29-1 and TRBJ2-2; D perhaps matches TRBD2 (6 bases). Germline-derived CDR1 and CDR2 are SQVTM and ANQGSEA. The CDR3 totals 15 residues. The CDR3 nucleotides read TGCAGTGTGGGAAGTGGACTACGGAACACCGGGGAGCTGTTTTTT. Translated: CSVGSGLRNTGELFF.

This clone came up many times. This rearrangement joins TRBV7-2 to TRBJ2-1; TRBD1 matches 9 bases. Germline V gives CDR1 SGHTA, CDR2 FQGNSA. CDR3 length: 15 residues. V lost 1 base to trimming and J lost 4 bases; unmatched junction nucleotides: 2. The CDR3 spells CASSLGGQGYNEQFF. The CDR3 DNA is TGTGCCAGCAGCTTAGGTGGACAGGGGTACAATGAGCAGTTCTTC.

V is TRBV30 and J is TRBJ2-1; 10 nucleotides match TRBD1. V gave up 5 bases and J gave up 3 bases; unmatched junction bases: 7. The CDR3 length is 15 residues. Per the germline V gene, CDR1 is GTSNPN and CDR2 is SVGIG (reference sequence). The CDR3 nucleotides are TGTGCCTGGGGCCCCGGGACAGGGGACTACAATGAGCAGTTCTTC. Amino acids: CAWGPGTGDYNEQFF.

This clone was seen a handful of times. The sample holds other DNA sequences that translate to the same CDR3. V gene TRBV29-1 combines with J gene TRBJ1-1, with D maybe TRBD1 (6 bases). CDR3 length: 10 residues. Trimming took off 7 bases at V and 6 bases at J, with 9 bases between the two ends. Germline CDR1 is SQVTM and CDR2 is ANQGSEA. Here the CDR3 DNA reads TGCAGCGGAGGGGGAGCTGAAGCTTTCTTT. The encoded protein is CSGGGAEAFF.

This clone was observed a few times. V usage is TRBV6-6 and J usage is TRBJ1-2; possible D gene TRBD1, 5 bases. The CDR3 covers 13 residues. Germline V gives CDR1 MNHNY, CDR2 SVGAGI (reference sequence). V was clipped by 6 bases and J by 8 bases, with 16 bases between them. CDR3 amino acids: CASSPHQQGGYTF. The CDR3, as DNA: TGTGCCAGCAGCCCACACCAGCAGGGCGGCTACACCTTC.

This clone was picked up many times. The chain carries TRBV10-3 and TRBJ2-7, with TRBD1 matching over 7 bases. CDR1 and CDR2 from the germline V gene are ENHRY and SYGVKD. Germline trimming cut 0 bases from V and 0 bases from J; bases unmatched to any gene: 11. The CDR3 spans 18 residues. Here the CDR3 DNA reads TGTGCCATCAGTGAGTCGGGGAGCTCGGGACAGCTCTCCTACGAGCAGTACTTC. Protein sequence: CAISESGSSGQLSYEQYF.

This clone was seen a handful of times. Other DNA sequences in this sample translate to the same CDR3. V gene TRBV30 combines with J gene TRBJ1-3; D is unclear. V lost 0 bases and J lost 0, with 6 bases in between. Germline lookup yields CDR1 GTSNPN and CDR2 SVGIG (reference sequence). This CDR3 is built from 14 residues. CDR3: CAWSVSSSGNTIYF. CDR3 sequence (DNA): TGTGCCTGGAGTGTATCCAGCTCTGGAAACACCATATATTTT. The full variable domain, completed using reference TRBV30 and TRBJ1-3, is SQTIHQWPATLVQPVGSPLSLECTVEGTSNPNLYWYRQAAGRGLQLLFYSVGIGQISSEVPQNLSASRPQDRQFILSSKKLLLSDSGFYLCAWSVSSSGNTIYFGEGSWLTVV.

The rearrangement uses TRBV9 and TRBJ2-1, with TRBD2 identical over 9 bases. With V trimmed by 3 bases and J by 10 bases, 8 bases remained unmatched. Germline V gene sequence: CDR1 SGDLS, CDR2 YYNGEE. The CDR3 is 14 amino acids. CDR3 region: CASSEPGTSSEQFF. The CDR3, as DNA: TGTGCCAGCAGCGAACCCGGGACTAGCTCAGAGCAGTTCTTC.

This clone has ten or more counts. Germline and junction disagree at one end, which may indicate a read error. The chain couples TRBV5-1 to TRBJ1-4; a possible D gene is TRBD1 (5 bases). Germline V gives CDR1 SGHRS, CDR2 YFSETQ. The CDR3 is 8 residues long. The CDR3 spells CASSSGDF. CDR3 in DNA: TGCGCCAGCAGCTCGGGGGATTTT.

The chain couples TRBV4-3 to TRBJ2-1, with D possibly matching TRBD1 (6 bases). V was trimmed by 4 bases and J by 8 bases, leaving 18 bases between them. This CDR3 comprises 15 residues. Germline V lookup: CDR1 LGHNA, CDR2 YSLEER. The CDR3 reads CASSREFRGRDEQFF. The CDR3 nucleotides are TGCGCCAGCAGCCGCGAGTTTAGGGGGAGAGATGAGCAGTTCTTC.

The chain has TRBV21-1 and TRBJ1-3; the D call in the table, TRBD1, was not verified against the DNA. TRBV21-1 is a known pseudogene. The CDR3 contains 12 residues. The CDR3 reads CASREQGSTIYF. CDR3 DNA: TGTGCCAGCAGGGAACAGGGATCCACCATATATTTT.

This clone occurred many times. The V and J genes are TRBV15 and TRBJ1-1; the D gene is possibly TRBD1 (6 bases). Trimming took off 0 bases at V and 5 bases at J, with 16 bases between the two ends. CDR3 length: 16 residues. Per germline, CDR1 LNHNV and CDR2 YYDKDF (reference sequence). The CDR3, as DNA: TGTGCCACCAGCAGAGACACAACAGGGTTGGGGACTGAAGCTTTCTTT. Residues: CATSRDTTGLGTEAFF.

This clone was counted between two and nine times. The rearrangement uses TRBV2 and TRBJ2-1; weak D call: TRBD2 (5 bases). Germline lookup yields CDR1 SNHLY and CDR2 FYNNEI. Trimming removed 7 bases at V and 4 bases at J, with 14 bases between. CDR3 size: 14 residues. The CDR3 coding sequence is TGTGCCAGCAAGGTGAGCGGCGCTTACAATGAGCAGTTCTTC. Translated: CASKVSGAYNEQFF.

The V gene is TRBV11-2, the J gene TRBJ2-3, with 9 bases fitting TRBD1. V trimming: 3 bases; J trimming: 2 bases; junction bases outside the gene matches: 6. The length of the CDR3 is 16 residues. Looked up from germline, CDR1 is SGHAT and CDR2 is FQNNGV. Here the CDR3 reads CASSFTGQGLTDTQYF. The CDR3, as DNA: TGTGCCAGCAGCTTTACGGGACAGGGCCTCACAGATACGCAGTATTTT.

This rearrangement joins TRBV29-1 to TRBJ2-2, with 9 positions matching TRBD1. V lost 7 bases to trimming and J lost 7 bases; unmatched junction nucleotides: 7. Germline V gene sequence: CDR1 SQVTM, CDR2 ANQGSEA. The CDR3 is made up of 13 amino acids. The CDR3 region is CSAGTGIVGELFF. The DNA for the CDR3 is TGCAGCGCTGGGACAGGGATCGTCGGGGAGCTGTTTTTT.

This clone was counted at least ten times. The CDR3: CASSPRDGYTF. DNA of the CDR3: TGTGCCAGCTCACCAAGGGATGGCTACACCTTC. The rearrangement joins TRBV18 to TRBJ1-2; D gene uncertain. The CDR3 runs to 11 residues. Germline V CDR1 and CDR2: KGHSH, LQKENI. The germline V and J ends were trimmed by 2 bases and 6 bases, with 4 bases remaining between them.